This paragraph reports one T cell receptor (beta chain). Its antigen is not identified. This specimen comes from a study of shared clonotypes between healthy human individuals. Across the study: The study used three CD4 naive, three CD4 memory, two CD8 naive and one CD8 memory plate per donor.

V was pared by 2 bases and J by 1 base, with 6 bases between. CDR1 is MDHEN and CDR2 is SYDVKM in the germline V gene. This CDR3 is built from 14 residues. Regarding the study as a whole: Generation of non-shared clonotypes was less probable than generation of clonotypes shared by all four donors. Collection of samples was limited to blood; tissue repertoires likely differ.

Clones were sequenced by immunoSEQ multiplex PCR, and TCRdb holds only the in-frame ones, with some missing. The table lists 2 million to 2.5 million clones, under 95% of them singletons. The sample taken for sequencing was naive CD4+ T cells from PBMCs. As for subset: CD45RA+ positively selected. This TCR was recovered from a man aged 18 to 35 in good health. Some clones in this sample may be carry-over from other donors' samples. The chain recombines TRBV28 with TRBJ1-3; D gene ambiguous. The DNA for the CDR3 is TGTGCCAGCAGTTTAGAAACATCTGGAAACACCATATATTTT. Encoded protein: CASSLETSGNTIYF.